This TCR beta chain was sequenced in a study of T cell repertoires in MIS-A myocarditis (dated by TCRdb to the early 2020s). V loses 5 bases of germline sequence and J loses 5 bases, and the interval between the two ends is 7 bases. Inclusive of the bounding cysteine and phenylalanine, the CDR3 is 12 residues long. Only CDR3 DNA is held: 36 bases, read in frame from base 1. Based on the germline V gene, the CDR1 and CDR2 sequences are SNHLY and FYNNEI. This clone is categorized as medium-sized (0.01 to 0.1%). This receptor's antigen is unknown. Base quality data are lacking; no much larger clone is found one base away. The QIAamp DNA FFPE kit was used to extract genomic DNA from formalin-fixed paraffin-embedded autopsy tissue. TCRbeta CDR3 regions were amplified with the immunoSEQ bias-controlled multiplex PCR and sequenced at high throughput. The original pipeline was this. CDR3 sequences were collapsed and filtered with the immunoSEQ vendor pipeline, and the abundance and frequency of each unique TCRbeta CDR3 were thereby quantified. Dominant CDR3 amino acid sequences were clustered with SARS-CoV-2-specific ImmuneCODE TCRbeta sequences by CD-HIT at a 90% global sequence identity threshold. Clones were classed as hyperexpanded at frequencies of 0.1 to 1 and as large at frequencies of 0.01 to 0.1. For the dominant clones, CDR3 amino acid sequences and V and J gene assignments were confirmed with MiXCR. The R stringdist package was used to calculate Levenshtein distances between the patient clonotypes and the ImmuneCODE hits. The immuneACCESS repertoire file appears here via TCRdb, limited to in-frame rearrangements. These files lack a portion of the clones; in checked studies, under half of the deficit traces to unresolved V genes, and the cause of the others is not known. The DNA was the basis for D and trimming; V, J and clone size are from that table. The sample profile shows 14,000 to 15,000 clones; about 67% of them were found once. In total, the top ten clones hold 61% of the sample.

Recombination linked TRBV2 to TRBJ2-1; no D gene is confidently identified. The receptor was isolated from a man younger than 30 with fulminant myocarditis from multisystem inflammatory syndrome in adults (MIS-A) after COVID-19. The sequencing sample was made of left ventricle heart tissue obtained at autopsy. The sample's cell subset or site label is to be understood as: cardiac tissue sample (left or right ventricle, interventricular septum, or pericardium). The CDR3 reads CASSPGDNEQFF. The sequence in DNA is TGTGCCAGCAGTCCTGGCGACAATGAGCAGTTCTTC.